The present T cell receptor (beta chain) was sequenced within a study of blood T cells in healthy people across ages. There are a few counts of this clonotype. Its specificity is unknown. A second PCR, run for roughly 7 to 12 cycles, used a sample-barcoded 5' primer plus a J-beta primer mix. TCRdb independently ran MiXCR on the 5' RACE reads; one entry per CDR3 protein. The sample lists over a million distinct CDR3 sequences; 35% to 45% were seen once. Each sample had at least 6 million PBMCs isolated. The CDR3 is made up of 16 amino acids. Germline CDR1 and CDR2: LGHNA and YSLEER. V was trimmed by 0 bases and J by 2 bases, leaving 10 bases between them. Study-wide points: Diversity estimates from one million T cells were considered underestimates.

The sequenced material came from blood. The source of this sequence is a woman younger than 35 in good health. V usage is TRBV4-3 and J usage is TRBJ1-4; D is unresolved. The CDR3 coding sequence is TGCGCCAGCAGCCAAGATCGAAGAGGGACTAATGAAAAACTGTTTTTT. It codes for CASSQDRRGTNEKLFF.